The 30 T cell receptor beta chains presented below share a single source sample, sequenced in a study of cytomegalovirus exposure and HLA in healthy donors. The primer mix had 60 Vbeta and 13 Jbeta primers. Some clones are missing from TCRdb's copy, which holds only in-frame ones; the method was immunoSEQ multiplex PCR. The sample has over 150,000 clones, roughly 73% seen once. The sample was PBMCs. These receptors all come from a male donor in good health and CMV-seronegative.

This chain links TRBV5-1 with TRBJ2-1, with 9 bases aligning to TRBD2. Germline lookup yields CDR1 SGHRS and CDR2 YFSETQ. The CDR3 is made up of 16 amino acids. The V segment lost 0 bases and the J segment 0 bases; nucleotides outside the gene matches: 1. The CDR3 spells CASSLDSGSSYNEQFF. CDR3 sequence (DNA): TGCGCCAGCAGCTTGGATAGCGGGAGCTCCTACAATGAGCAGTTCTTC.

This clone was seen a handful of times. The sample carries other DNA sequences with the same CDR3. This chain connects TRBV7-6 to TRBJ1-3; D is uncertain. The CDR3 spans 14 residues. From germline, CDR1 is SGHVS and CDR2 FNYEAQ. The V and J ends lost 1 base and 4 bases respectively, with 8 bases between them. The chain's CDR3 is CASSLGGPGNTIYF. Here the CDR3 DNA reads TGTGCCAGCAGCTTAGGAGGGCCCGGAAACACCATATATTTT.

V usage is TRBV6-1 and J usage is TRBJ2-3, with a weak D call TRBD1 (7 bases). V gave up 11 bases and J gave up 1 base, with 19 bases separating them. Per the germline V gene, CDR1 is MNHNS and CDR2 is SASEGT. The CDR3 consists of 15 residues. CDR3 bases: TGTGCCGGCGCGGGACAGACCGTAGGCACAGATACGCAGTATTTT. Residues: CAGAGQTVGTDTQYF.

This clone appeared once. V usage is TRBV28 and J usage is TRBJ2-7; 7 bases line up with TRBD1. With 7 bases clipped from V and 5 bases from J, the junction kept 11 bases outside the gene matches. The germline gives CDR1 MDHEN, CDR2 SYDVKM. CDR3 length equals 14 residues. The CDR3 loop reads CASIGPGQAHEQYF. DNA for the CDR3: TGTGCCAGCATCGGCCCCGGACAGGCCCACGAGCAGTACTTC.

This clone came up once. This chain uses TRBV28 with TRBJ1-2; possibly TRBD1 for D (6 bases). Germline loops: CDR1 MDHEN, CDR2 SYDVKM. V was clipped by 3 bases and J by 7 bases, with 15 bases between them. The CDR3 consists of 14 residues. The CDR3 nucleotides are TGTGCCAGCAGTTTCTACAGGGTTGACGGTGGCTACACCTTC. Protein: CASSFYRVDGGYTF.

The chain is built from TRBV5-1 and TRBJ1-6; no clear D gene. The CDR3 contains 16 residues. Looked up from germline, CDR1 is SGHRS and CDR2 is YFSETQ. V lost 4 bases and J lost 0, with 11 bases in between. In DNA, the CDR3 is TGCGCCAGCAGCCATGACACGTTCTCCTATAATTCACCCCTCCACTTT. Translating it yields CASSHDTFSYNSPLHF. Looking up the rest from reference TRBV5-1 and TRBJ1-6 gives the full variable domain: KAGVTQTPRYLIKTRGQQVTLSCSPISGHRSVSWYQQTPGQGLQFLFEYFSETQRNKGNFPGRFSGRQFSNSRSEMNVSTLELGDSALYLCASSHDTFSYNSPLHFGNGTRLTVT.

V is TRBV7-9 and J is TRBJ2-1; 10 nucleotides match TRBD2. Germline V CDR1 and CDR2: SEHNR, FQNEAQ (reference sequence). The CDR3 loop spans 17 amino acids. With V trimmed by 3 bases and J by 6 bases, 11 bases remained unmatched. Written as DNA, the CDR3 is TGTGCCAGCAGCTTCCCATCCTCCGGGACTAGCGCCAATGAGCAGTTCTTC. This encodes CASSFPSSGTSANEQFF.

This clone was seen a handful of times. The chain carries TRBV6-5 and TRBJ1-1; D is unclear. CDR1 is MNHEY, CDR2 SVGAGI, per germline. V was cut by 5 bases and J by 1 base, with 11 bases left in between. The CDR3 is 14 amino acids. In DNA, the CDR3 is TGTGCCAGCAGTGAAGTAGCAGAGAACACTGAAGCTTTCTTT. This translates into CASSEVAENTEAFF.

The V gene is TRBV7-9, the J gene TRBJ2-5, with D possibly matching TRBD1 (6 bases). From germline, CDR1 is SEHNR and CDR2 FQNEAQ (reference sequence). Trimming took off 3 bases at V and 3 bases at J, with 14 bases between the two ends. The CDR3 sequence is 15 residues long. CDR3 sequence reads: CASSFSGGREETQYF. CDR3 DNA: TGTGCCAGCAGCTTTAGTGGGGGCAGGGAAGAGACCCAGTACTTC.

V is TRBV5-6 and J is TRBJ2-5, with D possibly matching TRBD1 (6 bases). Per germline, CDR1 SGHDT and CDR2 YYEEEE. Trimming left V 4 bases short and J 11 bases short, with 18 bases between. The CDR3 is 13 amino acids. CDR3 loop: CASSPPGVEQQYF. CDR3 sequence (DNA): TGTGCCAGCAGCCCCCCAGGGGTCGAACAGCAGTACTTC.

V gene TRBV7-9 combines with J gene TRBJ2-7; a weak D match, TRBD1 (5 bases). The CDR3 runs 15 residues. The germline V gene encodes CDR1 SEHNR and CDR2 FQNEAQ (reference sequence). Between the trimmed V and J ends, which lost 7 bases and 2 bases, there was a span of 18 bases. The CDR3 sequence is CASTSTRKGTYEQYF. Here the CDR3 DNA reads TGTGCCAGCACCTCGACACGGAAGGGGACCTACGAGCAGTACTTC.

The chain uses TRBV2 and TRBJ2-5, with unresolved D. V lost 7 bases and J 2 bases, leaving 5 bases between the germline ends. This CDR3 region has 11 residues. The germline V gene encodes CDR1 SNHLY and CDR2 FYNNEI. The CDR3 spells CASIRQETQYF. CDR3 coding DNA: TGTGCCAGCATCCGGCAAGAGACCCAGTACTTC.

The chain uses TRBV5-4 and TRBJ1-6, with D perhaps matching TRBD1 (5 bases). Germline values: CDR1 SGHNT, CDR2 YYREEE (reference sequence). This CDR3 is 14 amino acids long. The germline V and J ends were trimmed by 1 base and 4 bases, with 6 bases remaining between them. The CDR3 coding sequence is TGTGCCAGCAGCTTGAAGGGGTATAATTCACCCCTCCACTTT. This gives the protein CASSLKGYNSPLHF.

The chain carries TRBV2 and TRBJ1-5; D possibly corresponds to TRBD1 (5 bases). The CDR3 runs to 15 residues. Germline CDR1 reads SNHLY; CDR2 reads FYNNEI. V was clipped by 6 bases and J by 4 bases, with 16 bases between them. The DNA of the CDR3 is TGTGCCAGCAGCCTGGGGCTGGGTGGTAATCAGCCCCAGCATTTT. This sequence encodes CASSLGLGGNQPQHF.

The chain joins TRBV18 to TRBJ1-5; D is perhaps TRBD1 (6 bases). This CDR3 region has 14 residues. Trimming took off 8 bases at V and 4 bases at J, with 15 bases between the two ends. CDR1 and CDR2 from the germline V gene are KGHSH and LQKENI. The CDR3 DNA sequence: TGTGCCAGCCGACGGACAGATCGGAATCAGCCCCAGCATTTT. Protein product: CASRRTDRNQPQHF.

The genes are TRBV6-6 and TRBJ1-5; the D gene is possibly TRBD1 (6 bases). CDR3 size: 14 residues. The germline V and J ends were trimmed by 10 bases and 4 bases, with 17 bases remaining between them. Germline CDR1 MNHNY, CDR2 SVGAGI (reference sequence). The CDR3 sequence: CATCLQGLNQPQHF. CDR3 DNA: TGTGCCACCTGTTTGCAGGGGCTAAATCAGCCCCAGCATTTT.

The rearrangement uses TRBV7-8 and TRBJ2-7, with TRBD2 matching over 10 bases. Germline CDR1 SGHVS, CDR2 FQNEAQ. This CDR3 region has 16 residues. After removal of 0 bases from V and 7 bases from J, the junction contained 9 bases not matched to a gene. The CDR3 coding sequence is TGTGCCAGCAGCTTAGCGATTAGCGGGAGGACCGGAGAGCAGTACTTC. This codes for CASSLAISGRTGEQYF.

This clone was seen repeatedly, ten times or more. The chain uses TRBV6-1 and TRBJ2-7; TRBD1 matches at 7 bases. The germline V gene encodes CDR1 MNHNS and CDR2 SASEGT. The CDR3 has 13 amino acids. Losses at the gene ends were 3 bases for V and 7 bases for J; bases not matched to a gene: 6. For the CDR3, the DNA is TGTGCCAGCAGTGACCGACAGGGACGGGAGCAGTACTTC. This codes for CASSDRQGREQYF.

V is TRBV5-1 and J is TRBJ1-4, with 7 nucleotides matching TRBD1. Trimming at V came to 0 bases and at J to 5 bases, leaving 4 bases not matched to a gene. Germline V lookup: CDR1 SGHRS, CDR2 YFSETQ. The CDR3 runs 15 residues. This CDR3 reads CASSLGKGQNEKLFF. Here the CDR3 DNA reads TGCGCCAGCAGCTTGGGAAAGGGACAGAATGAAAAACTGTTTTTT.

A single count supports this clone. The chain combines TRBV18 with TRBJ1-2; the D is unclear. Germline CDR1 reads KGHSH; CDR2 reads LQKENI. The V gene lost 3 bases and the J gene lost 5 bases, with 19 bases spanning the gap. CDR3 length: 16 residues. CDR3 amino acids: CASSPYRAPGGYGYTF. CDR3 sequence (DNA): TGTGCCAGCTCACCCTATCGGGCCCCGGGAGGATATGGCTACACCTTC.

This clone was detected a few times. This chain joins TRBV5-1 and TRBJ2-2; D unresolved. V was clipped by 3 bases and J by 4 bases, with 13 bases between them. The germline gives CDR1 SGHRS, CDR2 YFSETQ. CDR3 length equals 15 residues. The CDR3 coding sequence is TGCGCCAGCAGCTGGATTTCGCGAGGCACCGGGGAGCTGTTTTTT. It specifies CASSWISRGTGELFF.

This rearrangement joins TRBV27 to TRBJ2-1; 7 bases map to TRBD2. Germline V gene sequence: CDR1 MNHEY, CDR2 SMNVEV (reference sequence). This CDR3 has 15 residues. J lost 3 bases, V lost 4 bases, and 6 bases had no gene match. The DNA for the CDR3 is TGTGCCAGCAGTTCCCGGGACTACCGCTACAATGAGCAGTTCTTC. Its translation is CASSSRDYRYNEQFF.

The rearrangement links TRBV5-4 to TRBJ2-3; weak D call: TRBD1 (6 bases). Per germline, CDR1 SGHNT and CDR2 YYREEE (reference sequence). Between the trimmed V and J ends, which lost 0 bases and 1 base, there was a span of 6 bases. The CDR3 is made up of 14 amino acids. CDR3 nucleotide sequence: TGTGCCAGCAGCTTGGGGGGGCGCACAGATACGCAGTATTTT. It codes for CASSLGGRTDTQYF.

The chain links TRBV6-5 to TRBJ2-7; D is unclear. The germline CDR1 and CDR2 sequences are MNHEY and SVGAGI. Trimming removed 2 bases at V and 1 base at J, with 6 bases between. This CDR3 spans 13 amino acids. CDR3 in DNA: TGTGCCAGCAGTTACCGCGTTTCCTACGAGCAGTACTTC. Protein product: CASSYRVSYEQYF.

The chain couples TRBV7-2 to TRBJ2-7, with 13 bases matching TRBD2. The CDR3 covers 16 residues. V gave up 3 bases and J gave up 5 bases; unmatched junction bases: 7. Germline CDR1 and CDR2: SGHTA and FQGNSA. The CDR3, as DNA: TGTGCCAGCAGCTTGGGGACTAGCGGGATGCTCGACGAGCAGTACTTC. It codes for CASSLGTSGMLDEQYF. The variable domain in full, with the rest retrieved from reference TRBV7-2 and TRBJ2-7, is GAGVSQSPSNKVTEKGKDVELRCDPISGHTALYWYRQSLGQGLEFLIYFQGNSAPDKSGLPSDRFSAERTGGSVSTLTIQRTQQEDSAVYLCASSLGTSGMLDEQYFGPGTRLTVT.

The CDR3 loop reads CASSPTVGSYNEQFF. The CDR3 region has the DNA TGTGCCAGCAGCCCCACCGTCGGGTCCTACAATGAGCAGTTCTTC. The chain uses TRBV9 and TRBJ2-1; D is uncertain. V lost 4 bases and J 1 base, leaving 12 bases between the germline ends. The length of the CDR3 is 15 residues. Germline-derived CDR1 and CDR2 are SGDLS and YYNGEE. Combining the CDR3 with reference TRBV9 and TRBJ2-1 gives the whole variable domain DSGVTQTPKHLITATGQRVTLRCSPRSGDLSVYWYQQSLDQGLQFLIQYYNGEERAKGNILERFSAQQFPDLHSELNLSSLELGDSALYFCASSPTVGSYNEQFFGPGTRLTVL.

The V call is TRBV5-1, the J call TRBJ2-3; the D gene is possibly TRBD2 (6 bases). V lost 4 bases to trimming and J lost 3 bases, with 18 bases between them. This CDR3 has 16 residues. Per germline, CDR1 SGHRS and CDR2 YFSETQ. In DNA, the CDR3 is TGCGCCAGCAGCCCGGGAGTCAGGGTCGGTACAGATACGCAGTATTTT. Translating it yields CASSPGVRVGTDTQYF.

This chain links TRBV5-1 with TRBJ2-3; no definite D call. This CDR3 contains 16 residues. CDR1 is SGHRS and CDR2 is YFSETQ in the germline V gene. The V gene lost 1 base and the J gene lost 0 bases, with 12 bases spanning the gap. In DNA form, the CDR3 reads TGCGCCAGCAGCTTGATGTCAGGCCCTAGCACAGATACGCAGTATTTT. It specifies CASSLMSGPSTDTQYF.

This clone showed up just a few times. The rearrangement uses TRBV10-3 and TRBJ1-1; D uncertain. The V end was cut by 4 bases, the J end by 4 bases, with 10 bases between. CDR3 length equals 13 residues. Germline assignment: CDR1 ENHRY and CDR2 SYGVKD. CDR3 sequence reads: CAISAPGTTEAFF. The CDR3 nucleotides are TGTGCCATCAGTGCACCGGGTACCACTGAAGCTTTCTTT.

The chain is built from TRBV7-6 and TRBJ1-4, with 7 bases matching TRBD1. This CDR3 has 15 residues. Trimming removed 1 base from V and 6 bases from J; junction bases left unmatched: 5. Looked up from germline, CDR1 is SGHVS and CDR2 is FNYEAQ. The CDR3 sequence is CASSLGRGRDEKLFF. Written as DNA, the CDR3 is TGTGCCAGCAGCTTAGGAAGGGGGCGCGATGAAAAACTGTTTTTT.